The 20 T cell receptor beta chains below all came from one sample that was sequenced in a study of CD8 T cells in Susac syndrome. Reverse transcription used 0.5 to 1 ug RNA and random hexamers. TCRdb fed the immunoSEQ multiplex PCR reads into MiXCR, producing one record per CDR3 protein. The table has approximately 160,000 distinct CDR3 sequences, about 91% seen once. The sequenced sample was CD4+ T cells from PBMCs. These receptors all stem from a human donor in good health.

This chain connects TRBV30 to TRBJ2-1; 11 nucleotides align to TRBD2. Germline CDR1 is GTSNPN and CDR2 is SVGIG (reference sequence). Unmatched junction bases numbered 6, after V lost 4 bases and J lost 1 base. The CDR3 is 16 residues long. The CDR3 loop reads CAWTAPSGRSYNEQFF. The CDR3 nucleotides read TGTGCCTGGACTGCGCCTAGCGGGAGGTCCTACAATGAGCAGTTCTTC. The full variable domain, its missing parts supplied by reference TRBV30 and TRBJ2-1, is SQTIHQWPATLVQPVGSPLSLECTVEGTSNPNLYWYRQAAGRGLQLLFYSVGIGQISSEVPQNLSASRPQDRQFILSSKKLLLSDSGFYLCAWTAPSGRSYNEQFFGPGTRLTVL.

This rearrangement joins TRBV14 to TRBJ2-1; 8 bases match TRBD1. The germline V gene encodes CDR1 SGHDN and CDR2 FVKESK. V trimming: 0 bases; J trimming: 7 bases; junction bases outside the gene matches: 5. The CDR3 has 15 amino acids. CDR3 residues: CASSQETGAINEQFF. CDR3 sequence (DNA): TGTGCCAGCAGCCAAGAGACAGGGGCGATTAATGAGCAGTTCTTC.

This clonotype was counted a single time. This chain links TRBV6-2 or TRBV6-3 with TRBJ2-7; D not certain. This CDR3 contains 14 residues. Germline assignment: CDR1 MNHEY and CDR2 SVGEGT. The V and J ends lost 4 bases and 4 bases respectively, with 14 bases between them. CDR3 region: CASSSPESWYEQYF. DNA for the CDR3: TGTGCCAGCAGTTCGCCGGAGAGTTGGTACGAGCAGTACTTC.

The rearrangement joins TRBV5-1 to TRBJ2-5; a possible D gene is TRBD1 (6 bases). Germline CDR1 and CDR2: SGHRS and YFSETQ. This CDR3 region has 12 residues. V gave up 5 bases and J gave up 5 bases, with 10 bases separating them. CDR3 bases: TGCGCCAGCAGTAGAAGGGGGGAGACCCAGTACTTC. It codes for CASSRRGETQYF.

The table lists this clonotype with a count of one. The chain uses TRBV6-6 and TRBJ1-2; 9 bases line up with TRBD1. This CDR3 has 14 amino acids. Trimming at V came to 6 bases and at J to 7 bases, leaving 9 bases not matched to a gene. Germline CDR1 is MNHNY and CDR2 is SVGAGI (reference sequence). The CDR3 region is CASSPASDRGGYTF. The CDR3 DNA reads TGTGCCAGCAGCCCTGCTTCGGACAGGGGTGGCTACACCTTC.

The chain has TRBV7-2 and TRBJ2-7; TRBD1 aligns across 8 bases. Trimming took 7 bases from V and 1 from J; bases not matched to a gene: 3. The CDR3 covers 13 residues. In germline, CDR1 is SGHTA, CDR2 FQGNSA. The CDR3 loop is CASTWDRSYEQYF. The CDR3 DNA is TGTGCCAGCACCTGGGACAGGTCCTACGAGCAGTACTTC.

The count of this clonotype is one. The chain uses TRBV11-2 and TRBJ2-7; possibly TRBD2 for D (6 bases). V dropped 4 bases and J dropped 2 bases, with 12 bases sitting between them. This CDR3 contains 14 residues. Germline lookup yields CDR1 SGHAT and CDR2 FQNNGV. CDR3 bases: TGTGCCAGCAGCTCGACGTGGAGGGCCTACGAGCAGTACTTC. Amino acid sequence: CASSSTWRAYEQYF. The full variable domain, rest sourced from reference TRBV11-2 and TRBJ2-7, is EAGVAQSPRYKIIEKRQSVAFWCNPISGHATLYWYQQILGQGPKLLIQFQNNGVVDDSQLPKDRFSAERLKGVDSTLKIQPAKLEDSAVYLCASSSTWRAYEQYFGPGTRLTVT.

The chain links TRBV3-1 to TRBJ2-1; tentatively, D is TRBD2 (6 bases). The CDR3 contains 14 residues. Germline V gives CDR1 LGHDT, CDR2 YNNKEL (reference sequence). The ends were cut back, 4 bases at V and 6 bases at J, with 13 bases in the middle. CDR3 loop: CASSLRLEGNEQFF. The CDR3 region has the DNA TGTGCCAGCAGCCTACGACTAGAGGGCAATGAGCAGTTCTTC.

This chain uses TRBV24-1 with TRBJ2-7; maybe TRBD1 (6 bases). V was shortened by 9 bases and J by 0 bases, with 23 bases between the two germline ends. Germline values: CDR1 KGHDR, CDR2 SFDVKD. This CDR3 has 17 amino acids. Written as DNA, the CDR3 is TGTGCCACCGGAATACAGGGCCCCGGGCGGTCCTCCTACGAGCAGTACTTC. Protein: CATGIQGPGRSSYEQYF.

V is TRBV5-1 and J is TRBJ1-1; D not resolved. Germline CDR1 and CDR2: SGHRS and YFSETQ. The CDR3 sequence is 13 residues long. V was cut by 1 base and J by 0 bases, with 4 bases left in between. CDR3 sequence (DNA): TGCGCCAGCAGCTTGAACGTGAACACTGAAGCTTTCTTT. Translation gives CASSLNVNTEAFF.

J is TRBJ2-2 and V is TRBV29-1, with 10 nucleotides matching TRBD1. J lost 4 bases, V lost 7 bases, and 3 bases had no gene match. The CDR3 runs 13 residues. Germline V CDR1 and CDR2: SQVTM, ANQGSEA. The CDR3 reads CSGGTGVTGELFF. The CDR3 DNA is TGCAGCGGGGGGACAGGGGTCACCGGGGAGCTGTTTTTT.

This clonotype was picked up one time. The CDR3 here is CASSGQVWGTEAFF. CDR3 DNA sequence: TGTGCCAGCAGTGGACAGGTCTGGGGGACTGAAGCTTTCTTT. V is TRBV2 and J is TRBJ1-1, with a possible D match to TRBD1 (6 bases). Trimming removed 4 bases at V and 5 bases at J, with 14 bases between. The CDR3 runs 14 residues. Germline lookup yields CDR1 SNHLY and CDR2 FYNNEI.

This chain uses TRBV24-1 with TRBJ2-2; possible D gene TRBD2, 5 bases. The CDR3 runs 16 residues. The V and J ends lost 3 bases and 1 base respectively, with 11 bases between them. CDR1 KGHDR and CDR2 SFDVKD come from the germline V gene. The CDR3 DNA reads TGTGCCACCAGTGATGATCGGACTGGGAACACCGGGGAGCTGTTTTTT. This encodes CATSDDRTGNTGELFF.

The V gene is TRBV6-5, the J gene TRBJ2-3; no clear D gene. Germline V gene sequence: CDR1 MNHEY, CDR2 SVGAGI. The CDR3 extends over 13 amino acids. The ends were cut back, 4 bases at V and 6 bases at J, with 11 bases in the middle. The CDR3 nucleotides read TGTGCCAGCAGTTCGCCGGGTAGCGATACGCAGTATTTT. Translating gives CASSSPGSDTQYF.

The V and J genes are TRBV3-1 and TRBJ1-4, with D hard to call. Looked up from germline, CDR1 is LGHDT and CDR2 is YNNKEL (reference sequence). V lost 1 base to trimming and J lost 8 bases, with 14 bases between them. The CDR3 runs 15 residues. The CDR3 sequence is CASSQAATGGEKLFF. The CDR3 DNA is TGTGCCAGCAGCCAAGCGGCGACGGGTGGGGAAAAACTGTTTTTT.

The rearrangement links TRBV12-3 or TRBV12-4 to TRBJ1-2; no reliable D call. Deletions cut 3 bases from V and 5 bases from J, with 13 bases between. The CDR3 has 14 amino acids. The CDR3 reads CASSFDRQGYGYTF. The CDR3, as DNA: TGTGCCAGCAGTTTTGACCGGCAAGGGTATGGCTACACCTTC.

The V call is TRBV12-3 or TRBV12-4, the J call TRBJ2-3, with no clear D. This CDR3 is built from 15 residues. V was trimmed by 8 bases and J by 2 bases, leaving 17 bases between them. CDR3 bases: TGTGCCAGCGGATATGGGGTTGGTCACACAGATACGCAGTATTTT. Translated: CASGYGVGHTDTQYF.

This clonotype occurred a few times. The chain has TRBV29-1 and TRBJ2-4; D gene uncertain. The V gene lost 3 bases and the J gene lost 0 bases, with 6 bases spanning the gap. CDR1 and CDR2 from the germline V gene are SQVTM and ANQGSEA. The CDR3 totals 13 residues. The chain's CDR3 is CSVEGQAKNIQYF. CDR3 DNA sequence: TGCAGCGTTGAGGGTCAAGCCAAAAACATTCAGTACTTC.

J is TRBJ1-1 and V is TRBV21-1. TRBV21-1 corresponds to a pseudogene. CDR3 length: 14 residues. The CDR3 sequence: CASSPGASEAEAFF. The DNA for the CDR3 is TGTGCCAGCAGCCCCGGGGCTTCGGAAGCTGAAGCTTTCTTT.

The chain is built from TRBV20-1 and TRBJ2-7; D perhaps matches TRBD1 (5 bases). Trimming removed 5 bases at V and 8 bases at J, with 19 bases between. The length of the CDR3 is 13 residues. The V gene's germline CDR1 is DFQATT and CDR2 SNEGSKA (reference sequence). CDR3 protein: CSAAGNPDFQQYF. CDR3 DNA sequence: TGCAGTGCTGCAGGGAATCCCGATTTTCAGCAGTACTTC.